These T cell receptor beta chains were read from a single sample in a study of identical twins. From the 5' RACE reads, TCRdb called clonotypes with MiXCR, one entry per CDR3 protein. The sample records hundreds of thousands of distinct CDR3 sequences, 8.5% to 9% being singletons. The same sample was also studied in work on yellow fever vaccine responses in identical twins.

Specimen: PBMCs. All receptors derive from a woman under 30 in good health. The CDR3 runs from the conserved cysteine through the conserved F or W. The D gene is left open where the match is weak. Expanded clones are given a class, and other clones once, few, many or no size at all.

>15|TRBD1|TRBJ1-1|.|TRBV12-3/TRBV12-4
CASSPDRVRNTEAFF
TGTGCCAGCAGTCCTGACAGGGTTCGGAACACTGAAGCTTTCTTT
>16|TRBD1|TRBJ2-7|many|TRBV28
CASSPDRGTLSYEQYF
TGTGCCAGCAGTCCCGACAGGGGTACCCTCTCCTACGAGCAGTACTTC
>18|.|TRBJ1-5|few|TRBV21-1
CASRPGGPGSGRNQPQHF
TGTGCCAGCAGACCAGGGGGCCCGGGATCCGGGAGGAATCAGCCCCAGCATTTT
>19|TRBD2|TRBJ2-1|few|TRBV4-2
CASSQDSGGLATVYNEQFF
TGTGCCAGCAGCCAAGACTCCGGGGGACTAGCGACCGTTTACAATGAGCAGTTCTTC
>15|TRBD2|TRBJ2-5|many|TRBV12-3/TRBV12-4
CASSTSGRAEETQYF
TGTGCCAGCAGCACTAGCGGGAGGGCCGAAGAGACCCAGTACTTC
>17|TRBD2|TRBJ2-1|.|TRBV29-1
CSLSGTSGRAIDNEQFF
TGCAGCCTCTCCGGGACTAGCGGGAGGGCCATCGACAATGAGCAGTTCTTC
>14|.|TRBJ2-7|.|TRBV4-2
CASSQDETGDEQYF
TGTGCCAGCAGCCAAGATGAGACAGGAGACGAGCAGTACTTC
>12|.|TRBJ2-7|.|TRBV7-9
CASSLETYEQYF
TGTGCCAGCAGCTTGGAAACCTACGAGCAGTACTTC
>15|TRBD2|TRBJ2-1|.|TRBV27
CASSLPAGGRDEQFF
TGTGCCAGCAGTTTACCAGCGGGGGGCCGGGATGAGCAGTTCTTC
>16|TRBD2|TRBJ2-5|few|TRBV11-3
CASSLAGLAGKETQYF
TGTGCCAGCAGCTTAGCCGGACTAGCGGGAAAAGAGACCCAGTACTTC
>14|.|TRBJ2-7|.|TRBV3-1
CASSPGAGDYEQYF
TGTGCCAGCAGTCCAGGGGCAGGGGACTACGAGCAGTACTTC
>17|TRBD1|TRBJ2-5|many|TRBV7-7
CASSLGRDRESQETQYF
TGTGCTAGCAGCTTAGGTCGGGACAGGGAATCGCAAGAGACCCAGTACTTC
>14|.|TRBJ1-1|.|TRBV7-9
CASSHLRRGNEAFF
TGTGCCAGCAGCCATTTACGACGGGGCAATGAAGCTTTCTTT
>15|TRBD2|TRBJ2-7|.|TRBV4-1
CASSGTSGALYEQYF
TGCGCCAGCAGCGGAACTAGCGGGGCCCTCTACGAGCAGTACTTC
>20|.|TRBJ2-6|.|TRBV6-2/TRBV6-3
CASSYLTSGTEDSGANVLTF
TGTGCCAGCAGTTACTTAACCTCCGGGACGGAGGATTCTGGGGCCAACGTCCTGACTTTC
>14|.|TRBJ2-3|.|TRBV12-5
CASGAGGTTDTQYF
TGTGCTAGTGGGGCAGGGGGGACCACAGATACGCAGTATTTT
>14|.|TRBJ2-3|many|TRBV5-1
CAREPPGLSDTQYF
TGCGCCAGGGAACCCCCGGGGCTGTCAGATACGCAGTATTTT
>17|.|TRBJ2-3|few|TRBV15
CATSRDRAGLNTDTQYF
TGTGCCACCAGCAGAGATCGGGCCGGACTCAACACAGATACGCAGTATTTT
>16|.|TRBJ1-2|.|TRBV20-1
CSARENWGYANYGYTF
TGCAGTGCTAGAGAGAACTGGGGTTACGCTAACTATGGCTACACCTTC
>13|.|TRBJ2-3|many|TRBV7-8
CASLPWATDTQYF
TGTGCCAGCCTCCCGTGGGCCACAGATACGCAGTATTTT
>13|.|TRBJ2-5|few|TRBV7-9
CASSPQSGETQYF
TGTGCCAGCAGCCCCCAATCAGGAGAGACCCAGTACTTC
>16|TRBD1|TRBJ2-5|once|TRBV18
CASSPSPGQEEETQYF
TGTGCCAGCTCACCATCTCCGGGACAGGAGGAGGAGACCCAGTACTTC
>16|TRBD1|TRBJ2-5|.|TRBV7-9
CASSHRGTPGGETQYF
TGTGCCAGCAGCCACCGGGGCACCCCAGGGGGAGAGACCCAGTACTTC
>11|.|TRBJ2-4|many|TRBV12-3/TRBV12-4
CASSPQDIQYF
TGTGCCAGCAGCCCCCAGGACATTCAGTACTTC
>14|.|TRBJ1-5|.|TRBV2
CASSAQNSNQPQHF
TGTGCCAGCAGTGCGCAGAATAGCAATCAGCCCCAGCATTTT
>13|.|TRBJ2-6|.|TRBV27
CASTNSGANVLTF
TGTGCCAGCACCAACTCTGGGGCCAACGTCCTGACTTTC
>17|TRBD2|TRBJ2-7|.|TRBV5-1
CASSQQATSGGVYEQYF
TGCGCCAGCAGTCAACAAGCGACTAGCGGGGGGGTCTACGAGCAGTACTTC
>16|.|TRBJ2-1|few|TRBV15
CATSRGLPIGRDEQFF
TGTGCCACCAGCAGAGGCCTACCTATTGGTAGGGATGAGCAGTTCTTC
>16|.|TRBJ2-2|few|TRBV20-1
CSARDGDKPNTGELFF
TGCAGTGCTAGAGATGGGGACAAACCGAACACCGGGGAGCTGTTTTTT
>14|.|TRBJ2-3|few|TRBV6-5
CASSYAASMDTQYF
TGTGCCAGCAGTTACGCGGCTAGTATGGATACGCAGTATTTT
>13|.|TRBJ2-7|.|TRBV20-1
CSASHKSSYEQYF
TGCAGTGCTAGTCACAAGAGCTCCTACGAGCAGTACTTC
>14|TRBD1|TRBJ2-5|few|TRBV20-1
CSARVRDRGETQYF
TGCAGTGCTAGAGTGAGGGACAGGGGAGAGACCCAGTACTTC
>13|.|TRBJ1-1|few|TRBV20-1
CSARWGGETEAFF
TGCAGTGCTAGATGGGGGGGGGAGACTGAAGCTTTCTTT
>15|.|TRBJ2-3|few|TRBV7-3
CASSLTGSQGDTQYF
TGTGCCAGCAGCCTCACCGGGTCCCAAGGAGATACGCAGTATTTT
>17|TRBD2|TRBJ2-1|few|TRBV11-2
CASSLWSSGGVYNEQFF
TGTGCCAGCAGCTTATGGAGTAGCGGGGGGGTATACAATGAGCAGTTCTTC
>15|TRBD1|TRBJ2-6|few|TRBV12-3/TRBV12-4
CASSYGTGLSSVLTF
TGTGCCAGCAGTTACGGGACAGGGCTTTCGTCCGTCCTGACTTTC
>14|.|TRBJ2-3|.|TRBV6-1
CASSALGASNTQYF
TGTGCCAGCAGTGCGTTGGGGGCGAGTAATACGCAGTATTTT
>14|TRBD2|TRBJ2-7|.|TRBV7-2
CASSLVAGVSEQYF
TGTGCCAGCAGCTTAGTAGCGGGAGTTTCCGAGCAGTACTTC
>12|.|TRBJ2-7|.|TRBV27
CASGLGIYEQYF
TGTGCCAGCGGCCTGGGGATTTACGAGCAGTACTTC
>12|.|TRBJ2-3|.|TRBV30
CAWGVATDTQYF
TGTGCCTGGGGGGTGGCTACAGATACGCAGTATTTT
>14|TRBD1|TRBJ2-7|.|TRBV5-1
CASSRDRGRDEQYF
TGCGCCAGCAGCAGAGACAGGGGGCGCGACGAGCAGTACTTC
>14|.|TRBJ2-3|few|TRBV20-1
CSARYGGSTDTQYF
TGCAGTGCTAGATACGGCGGGAGCACAGATACGCAGTATTTT
>17|.|TRBJ2-3|few|TRBV12-3/TRBV12-4
CASNGPLGQAGTDTQYF
TGTGCCAGCAACGGACCTCTGGGCCAGGCGGGCACAGATACGCAGTATTTT
>13|.|TRBJ1-5|many|TRBV12-3/TRBV12-4
CASSFGGNQPQHF
TGCGCCAGCAGCTTCGGGGGCAATCAGCCCCAGCATTTT
>14|.|TRBJ1-2|many|TRBV3-1
CASSQRTPNYGYTF
TGTGCCAGCAGCCAACGGACACCGAACTATGGCTACACCTTC
>17|TRBD1|TRBJ1-2|.|TRBV24-1
CATSDHRPPGTGGGYTF
TGTGCCACCAGTGATCACCGTCCCCCCGGGACAGGGGGCGGCTACACCTTC
>14|.|TRBJ2-3|few|TRBV12-3/TRBV12-4
CASGVRQGIGTQYF
TGTGCCAGCGGAGTCCGGCAGGGGATAGGTACGCAGTATTTT
>16|.|TRBJ2-7|few|TRBV27
CASSFYRQATNYEQYF
TGTGCCAGCAGTTTCTACCGACAGGCTACGAACTACGAGCAGTACTTC
>17|TRBD2|TRBJ2-2|.|TRBV11-2
CSSSFPTSGRGTGELFF
TGTTCCAGCAGCTTCCCGACTAGCGGGAGAGGGACCGGGGAGCTGTTTTTT
>17|.|TRBJ2-7|.|TRBV2
CASSELGRGDTSYEQYF
TGTGCCAGCAGTGAATTGGGCAGAGGGGATACCTCCTACGAGCAGTACTTC
>17|TRBD1|TRBJ2-1|.|TRBV24-1
CATSDLGQGASYNEQFF
TGTGCCACCAGTGATTTAGGACAGGGGGCTTCCTACAATGAGCAGTTCTTC
>18|.|TRBJ2-3|many|TRBV9
CASSVEFLRGGDTDTQYF
TGTGCCAGCAGCGTCGAGTTCTTACGTGGCGGCGATACAGATACGCAGTATTTT
>13|.|TRBJ1-1|many|TRBV3-1
CASRNRVGTEAFF
TGTGCCAGCAGGAACAGGGTGGGCACTGAAGCTTTCTTT